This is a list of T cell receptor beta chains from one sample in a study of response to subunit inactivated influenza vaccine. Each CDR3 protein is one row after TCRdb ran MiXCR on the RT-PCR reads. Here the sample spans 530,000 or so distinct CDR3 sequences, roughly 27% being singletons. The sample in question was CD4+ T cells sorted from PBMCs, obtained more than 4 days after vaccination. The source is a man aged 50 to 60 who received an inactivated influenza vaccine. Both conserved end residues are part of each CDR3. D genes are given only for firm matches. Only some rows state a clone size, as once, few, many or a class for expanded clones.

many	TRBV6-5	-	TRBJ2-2	CASSYSIPGELFF	TGTGCCAGCAGTTACTCGATCCCCGGGGAGCTGTTTTTT
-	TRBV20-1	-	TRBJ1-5	CSAVRTHQPQHF	TGCAGTGCTGTACGGACGCATCAGCCCCAGCATTTT
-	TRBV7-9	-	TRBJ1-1	CASSSPRGRVNTEAFF	TGTGCCAGCAGCTCCCCCCGTGGCCGGGTCAACACTGAAGCTTTCTTT
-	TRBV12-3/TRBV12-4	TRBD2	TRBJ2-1	CASSGTSGNLYQFF	TGTGCCAGCTCGGGGACTAGCGGGAATTTATATCAGTTCTTC
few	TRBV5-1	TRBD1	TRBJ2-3	CASSSGQALNTDTQYF	TGCGCCAGCAGCTCGGGACAGGCTCTTAACACAGATACGCAGTATTTT
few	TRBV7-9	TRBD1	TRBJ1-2	CASSPGGAHGYTF	TGTGCCAGCAGCCCAGGGGGGGCGCATGGCTACACCTTC
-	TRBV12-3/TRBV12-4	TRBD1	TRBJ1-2	CASSQTRDRGYSYTF	TGTGCCAGCAGCCAAACACGGGACAGGGGGTATAGCTACACCTTC
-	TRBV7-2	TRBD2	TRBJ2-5	CASSLVGGGTAQTQYF	TGTGCCAGCAGCTTAGTCGGGGGGGGAACGGCGCAGACCCAGTACTTC
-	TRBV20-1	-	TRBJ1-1	CSASGGNMNTEAFF	TGCAGTGCTAGTGGGGGCAACATGAACACTGAAGCTTTCTTT
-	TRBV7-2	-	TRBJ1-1	CASSFRSGEAFF	TGTGCCAGCAGCTTTAGGTCAGGGGAAGCTTTCTTT
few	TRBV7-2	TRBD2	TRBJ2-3	CASSNKREWVDTQYF	TGTGCCAGCAGCAACAAGCGGGAGTGGGTAGATACGCAGTATTTT
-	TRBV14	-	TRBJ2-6	CASSQWGFSSGANVLTF	TGTGCCAGCAGCCAATGGGGCTTTAGCTCTGGGGCCAACGTCCTGACTTTC
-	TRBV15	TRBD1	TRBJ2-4	CATSREQGAPSIQYF	TGTGCCACCAGCAGAGAACAGGGGGCCCCCAGCATTCAGTACTTC
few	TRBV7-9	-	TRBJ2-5	CASRPTSLQETQYF	TGTGCCAGCAGACCAACTAGTCTACAAGAGACCCAGTACTTC
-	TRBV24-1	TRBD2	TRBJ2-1	CATSDDLASGGWHNEQFF	TGTGCCACCAGTGATGATTTGGCTAGCGGGGGGTGGCACAATGAGCAGTTCTTC
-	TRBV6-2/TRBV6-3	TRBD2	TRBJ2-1	CASSYRLAGANEQFF	TGTGCCAGCAGTTACAGGCTAGCGGGGGCCAATGAGCAGTTCTTC
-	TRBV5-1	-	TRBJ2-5	CASSLQGVETQYF	TGCGCCAGCAGCTTGCAAGGGGTGGAGACCCAGTACTTC
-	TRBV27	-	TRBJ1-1	CASSLGQSFTEAFF	TGTGCCAGCAGTCTCGGACAGAGTTTCACTGAAGCTTTCTTT
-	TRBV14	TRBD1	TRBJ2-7	CASSRQQGFIYEQYF	TGTGCCAGCAGCCGCCAACAGGGGTTTATCTACGAGCAGTACTTC
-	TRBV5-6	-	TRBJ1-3	CASSFGSGNTIYF	TGTGCCAGCAGCTTTGGGTCTGGAAACACCATATATTTT
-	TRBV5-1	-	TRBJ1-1	CASRTHTNTEAFF	TGCGCCAGCAGGACACACACGAACACTGAAGCTTTCTTT
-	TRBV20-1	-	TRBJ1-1	CSARDTQNTEAFF	TGCAGTGCTAGAGATACACAGAACACTGAAGCTTTCTTT
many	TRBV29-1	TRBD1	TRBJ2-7	CSARTGLREQYF	TGCAGCGCCCGGACAGGGTTGAGAGAGCAGTACTTC
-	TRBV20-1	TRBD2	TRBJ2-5	CSARPTSGRETQYF	TGCAGTGCTCGCCCGACTAGCGGAAGAGAGACCCAGTACTTC
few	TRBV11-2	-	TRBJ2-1	CASSLGRVPYNEQFF	TGTGCCAGCAGCTTAGGCCGGGTTCCCTACAATGAGCAGTTCTTC
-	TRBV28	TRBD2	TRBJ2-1	CASRTGTTSYNEQFF	TGTGCCAGCAGAACCGGGACTACCTCCTACAATGAGCAGTTCTTC
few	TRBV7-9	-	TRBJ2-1	CASSLGQGTQFF	TGTGCCAGCAGCTTAGGGCAGGGTACGCAGTTCTTC